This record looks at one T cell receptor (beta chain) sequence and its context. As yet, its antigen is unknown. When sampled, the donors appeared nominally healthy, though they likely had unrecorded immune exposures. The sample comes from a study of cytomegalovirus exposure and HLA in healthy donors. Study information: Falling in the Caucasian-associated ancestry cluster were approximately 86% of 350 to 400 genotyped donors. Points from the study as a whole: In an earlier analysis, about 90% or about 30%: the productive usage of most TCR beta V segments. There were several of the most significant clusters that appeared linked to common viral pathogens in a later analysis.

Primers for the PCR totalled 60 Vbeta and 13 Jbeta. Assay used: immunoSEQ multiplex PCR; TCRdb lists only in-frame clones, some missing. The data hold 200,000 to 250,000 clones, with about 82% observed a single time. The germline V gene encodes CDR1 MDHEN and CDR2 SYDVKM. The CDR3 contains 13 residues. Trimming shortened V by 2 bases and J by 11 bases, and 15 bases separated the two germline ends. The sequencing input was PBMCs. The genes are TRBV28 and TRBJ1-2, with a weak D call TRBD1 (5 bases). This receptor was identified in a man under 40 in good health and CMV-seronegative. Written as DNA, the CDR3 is TGTGCCAGCAGTTTACGGGGGATCTTGTGGTACACCTTC. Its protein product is CASSLRGILWYTF.